This T cell receptor beta chain was sequenced during a study of response to subunit inactivated influenza vaccine. Points from the study as a whole: It was suggested by the authors that few new T cells are recruited by each seasonal influenza vaccination.

This clonotype has ten or more counts. The antigen is unknown. J was trimmed by 3 bases and V by 6 bases; bases with no gene match: 9. The CDR3 contains 15 residues. TCRdb re-called the RT-PCR reads with MiXCR, one entry per CDR3 protein. The data show a few hundred thousand distinct CDR3 sequences, with about 15% seen just once and more than 9.5% held by the top ten. The source is a man aged 45 to 65 who received an inactivated influenza vaccine. Sequencing was performed on PBMCs from blood, taken less than 13 days after vaccination. This chain links TRBV12-3 or TRBV12-4 with TRBJ2-7; 9 bases fit TRBD1. CDR3 DNA sequence: TGTGCCAGCAGGGGCATGTACAGGGGGCACTACGAGCAGTACTTC. Translated: CASRGMYRGHYEQYF.